Listed here are 26 T cell receptor beta chains from one sample, sequenced in a study of blood T cell repertoires in COVID-19 (dated by TCRdb to 2020 to 2022). Library method: the immunoSEQ multiplex PCR assay. TCRdb limited this immuneACCESS table to in-frame rearrangements with V and J called. A share of clones is missing; checked studies link under half to unresolved V genes, and the rest is unexplained. The sample records 60,000 to 65,000 clones, more than 60% of which are singletons. The top ten clonotypes cover around a sixth of the sample. Sequenced sample: peripheral blood. These receptors were taken from a man in his 60s with acute or convalescent COVID-19.

The chain combines TRBV9 with TRBJ2-1; TRBD2 is a possible D gene (6 bases). Germline values: CDR1 SGDLS, CDR2 YYNGEE. The CDR3 extends over 12 amino acids. Trimming cost V 4 bases and J 16 bases, with 18 bases left between them. The CDR3 nucleotides read TGTGCCAGCAGCCTCCCCCGGAGGGATATTTTCTTC. Its translation: CASSLPRRDIFF.

The V gene is TRBV14, the J gene TRBJ1-2; TRBD1 agrees at 9 bases. Germline CDR1 SGHDN, CDR2 FVKESK. After removal of 4 bases from V and 4 bases from J, the junction contained 4 bases not matched to a gene. The CDR3 loop spans 14 amino acids. CDR3 in amino acids: CASSRTGAPYGYTF. CDR3 in DNA: TGTGCCAGCAGCCGGACAGGGGCCCCCTATGGCTACACCTTC.

CDR3 DNA: TGTGCCACCAGGCGTTCCGCGGGCAATGAGCAGTTCTTC. It codes for CATRRSAGNEQFF. The V gene is TRBV24-1, the J gene TRBJ2-1, with D possibly TRBD2 on 5 matching bases. Looked up from germline, CDR1 is KGHDR and CDR2 is SFDVKD. V dropped 7 bases and J dropped 6 bases, with 12 bases sitting between them. The CDR3 spans 13 residues.

This rearrangement joins TRBV30 to TRBJ2-1; 8 bases fit TRBD2. Germline V lookup: CDR1 GTSNPN, CDR2 SVGIG (reference sequence). This CDR3 contains 14 residues. V lost 3 bases and J lost 4; bases outside the gene matches: 5. CDR3: CAWRSASGYNEQFF. As DNA, the CDR3 is TGTGCCTGGAGATCGGCTAGCGGGTACAATGAGCAGTTCTTC. The complete variable domain, with remaining parts taken from reference TRBV30 and TRBJ2-1, reads SQTIHQWPATLVQPVGSPLSLECTVEGTSNPNLYWYRQAAGRGLQLLFYSVGIGQISSEVPQNLSASRPQDRQFILSSKKLLLSDSGFYLCAWRSASGYNEQFFGPGTRLTVL.

CDR3 sequence: CASSELWTGASPLHF. The CDR3 DNA follows: TGTGCCAGCAGTGAACTTTGGACAGGGGCATCACCCCTCCACTTT. The V gene is TRBV6-1, the J gene TRBJ1-6; 9 bases align to TRBD1. The CDR3 length is 15 residues. Trimming at V came to 2 bases and at J to 10 bases, leaving 6 bases not matched to a gene. Germline V gene lookup returns CDR1 MNHNS and CDR2 SASEGT.

This chain links TRBV30 with TRBJ1-4; 10 positions match TRBD1. Trimming took 2 bases from V and 7 from J; bases not matched to a gene: 7. The CDR3 runs to 15 residues. Germline assignment: CDR1 GTSNPN and CDR2 SVGIG (reference sequence). The CDR3 sequence is CAWSFSDRGGEKLFF. As DNA, the CDR3 is TGTGCCTGGAGTTTTTCGGACAGGGGGGGTGAAAAACTGTTTTTT. Full variable domain (remainder filled in from reference TRBV30 and TRBJ1-4): SQTIHQWPATLVQPVGSPLSLECTVEGTSNPNLYWYRQAAGRGLQLLFYSVGIGQISSEVPQNLSASRPQDRQFILSSKKLLLSDSGFYLCAWSFSDRGGEKLFFGSGTQLSVL.

The chain links TRBV6-2 or TRBV6-3 to TRBJ1-5; the match to TRBD1 covers 9 bases. The germline V gene has CDR1 MNHEY and CDR2 SVGEGT. CDR3 length: 15 amino acids. With V trimmed by 5 bases and J by 4 bases, 6 bases remained unmatched. The CDR3 sequence: CASSTGTGPNQPQHF. CDR3 nucleotides: TGTGCCAGCAGTACCGGGACAGGGCCGAATCAGCCCCAGCATTTT.

This chain joins TRBV19 and TRBJ1-1; D is ambiguous. Per germline, CDR1 LNHDA and CDR2 SQIVND (reference sequence). The CDR3 is made up of 10 amino acids. V was trimmed by 9 bases and J by 5 bases, leaving 7 bases between them. CDR3 DNA sequence: TGTGCCAGCGGGAGGACTGAAGCTTTCTTT. Translation: CASGRTEAFF.

This rearrangement joins TRBV5-5 to TRBJ1-2, with a tentative D call TRBD1 (5 bases). The CDR3 loop spans 15 amino acids. Trimming cost V 3 bases and J 4 bases, with 16 bases left between them. Germline lookup yields CDR1 SGHKS and CDR2 YYEKEE (reference sequence). The CDR3 is CASSSEGWGSYGYTF. For the CDR3, the DNA is TGTGCCAGCAGCTCGGAGGGGTGGGGCAGCTATGGCTACACCTTC. Full variable domain (rest looked up from reference TRBV5-5 and TRBJ1-2): DAGVTQSPTHLIKTRGQQVTLRCSPISGHKSVSWYQQVLGQGPQFIFQYYEKEERGRGNFPDRFSARQFPNYSSELNVNALLLGDSALYLCASSSEGWGSYGYTFGSGTRLTVV.

The chain employs TRBV5-1 and TRBJ2-3; unclear D gene. V lost 2 bases to trimming and J lost 5 bases, with 6 bases between them. Germline CDR1 is SGHRS and CDR2 is YFSETQ. CDR3 length: 12 amino acids. The CDR3 DNA sequence: TGCGCCAGCAGCTTTAGCTTAGATACGCAGTATTTT. This gives the protein CASSFSLDTQYF. Full variable domain (missing parts from reference TRBV5-1 and TRBJ2-3): KAGVTQTPRYLIKTRGQQVTLSCSPISGHRSVSWYQQTPGQGLQFLFEYFSETQRNKGNFPGRFSGRQFSNSRSEMNVSTLELGDSALYLCASSFSLDTQYFGPGTRLTVL.

V is TRBV6-6 and J is TRBJ2-7, with D perhaps matching TRBD2 (5 bases). The CDR3 length is 14 residues. In germline, CDR1 is MNHNY, CDR2 SVGAGI (reference sequence). The ends were cut back, 2 bases at V and 3 bases at J, with 11 bases in the middle. CDR3 sequence reads: CASSYREMDYEQYF. The CDR3 coding sequence is TGTGCCAGCAGTTACCGGGAAATGGACTACGAGCAGTACTTC.

This chain connects TRBV18 to TRBJ2-1; D perhaps matches TRBD2 (6 bases). CDR1 is KGHSH and CDR2 is LQKENI in the germline V gene. V shed 3 bases and J shed 6 bases, with 15 bases lying between them. The CDR3 is 15 amino acids. The CDR3 protein is CASSPGGHNFNEQFF. CDR3 nucleotides: TGTGCCAGCTCACCGGGAGGTCATAACTTCAATGAGCAGTTCTTC.

The V call is TRBV28, the J call TRBJ1-6; 7 positions agree with TRBD1. The CDR3 totals 16 residues. Unmatched junction bases numbered 12, after V lost 3 bases and J lost 10 bases. The V gene's germline CDR1 is MDHEN and CDR2 SYDVKM. This chain's CDR3 is CASSFVQGVGDSPLHF. For the CDR3, the DNA is TGTGCCAGCAGTTTCGTCCAGGGGGTCGGTGACTCACCCCTCCACTTT.

This chain uses TRBV19 with TRBJ2-4; 11 nucleotides line up with TRBD2. Germline CDR1 and CDR2: LNHDA and SQIVND (reference sequence). The CDR3 consists of 15 residues. J gave up 8 bases and V 3 bases, and 6 bases lay outside the gene matches. The CDR3 DNA follows: TGTGCCAGTAGTATCATGGGACTAGCGGAGGACATTCAGTACTTC. Its protein product is CASSIMGLAEDIQYF.

This clone has a handful of counts. The chain uses TRBV2 and TRBJ1-2; TRBD1 might be the D (5 bases). Per germline, CDR1 SNHLY and CDR2 FYNNEI. There are 15 residues in the CDR3. Between the trimmed V and J ends, which lost 2 bases and 4 bases, there was a span of 14 bases. CDR3 region: CASSEFPGLTYGYTF. The CDR3 DNA is TGTGCCAGCAGTGAATTTCCGGGACTGACCTATGGCTACACCTTC. Together with reference TRBV2 and TRBJ1-2, the CDR3 gives the full variable domain: EPEVTQTPSHQVTQMGQEVILRCVPISNHLYFYWYRQILGQKVEFLVSFYNNEISEKSEIFDDQFSVERPDGSNFTLKIRSTKLEDSAMYFCASSEFPGLTYGYTFGSGTRLTVV.

The rearrangement links TRBV24-1 to TRBJ2-1, with TRBD1 matching 10 bases. Germline CDR1 reads KGHDR; CDR2 reads SFDVKD. This CDR3 region has 17 residues. V dropped 5 bases and J dropped 5; count of bases not matched to a gene: 11. For the CDR3, the DNA is TGTGCCACCAGTGCGCCCACGGGGACAGGGGTTAACAATGAGCAGTTCTTC. This encodes CATSAPTGTGVNNEQFF.

This clone was seen more than once but under ten times. The chain carries TRBV18 and TRBJ1-1; D is possibly TRBD1 (6 bases). The germline gives CDR1 KGHSH, CDR2 LQKENI. This CDR3 has 15 amino acids. V was pared by 2 bases and J by 3 bases, with 13 bases between. The CDR3 sequence: CASSPLTGKYTEAFF. In DNA form, the CDR3 reads TGTGCCAGCTCACCATTGACAGGAAAGTACACTGAAGCTTTCTTT.

This chain's CDR3 is CAISEGRGDYGYTF. DNA for the CDR3: TGTGCCATCAGTGAGGGCAGGGGAGACTATGGCTACACCTTC. The chain links TRBV10-3 to TRBJ1-2; D is possibly TRBD1 (6 bases). Deletions cut 2 bases from V and 3 bases from J, with 10 bases between. CDR1 and CDR2 from the germline V gene are ENHRY and SYGVKD. The CDR3 extends over 14 amino acids.

V gene TRBV5-1 combines with J gene TRBJ2-2, with TRBD2 matching over 8 bases. V shed 1 base, J shed 3 bases, and the junction held 5 bases outside the gene matches. Germline CDR1 and CDR2: SGHRS and YFSETQ. The CDR3 spans 16 residues. The CDR3: CASSLLAGGYTGELFF. The CDR3 DNA is TGCGCCAGCAGCTTGTTGGCGGGAGGCTACACCGGGGAGCTGTTTTTT.

The gene calls are TRBV3-1 (or the pseudogene TRBV3-2) and TRBJ1-5; 9 bases match TRBD1. CDR1 is LGHDT and CDR2 is YNNKEL in the germline V gene (reference sequence). The CDR3 has 18 amino acids. Trimming cost V 4 bases and J 2 bases; bases outside gene matches: 12. CDR3 protein: CASSLGTGQGGGNQPQHF. The CDR3 nucleotides are TGTGCCAGCAGCCTCGGAACGGGACAGGGAGGTGGCAATCAGCCCCAGCATTTT.

The V gene is TRBV5-1, the J gene TRBJ2-7, with TRBD2 matching 8 bases. CDR1 and CDR2 from the germline V gene are SGHRS and YFSETQ. The CDR3 has 15 residues. J gave up 5 bases and V 2 bases, and 9 bases lay outside the gene matches. In DNA, the CDR3 is TGCGCCAGCAGCTTTCGTGCGGGAGGCTTGAACGAGCAGTACTTC. Protein product: CASSFRAGGLNEQYF.

This clone was observed a handful of times. This rearrangement joins TRBV28 to TRBJ2-7; 8 nucleotides agree with TRBD1. V shed 4 bases, J shed 2 bases, and the junction held 10 bases outside the gene matches. The CDR3 runs to 16 residues. Germline V gene data show CDR1 as MDHEN and CDR2 as SYDVKM. The CDR3 region has the DNA TGTGCCAGCAGTTCGAGTCCGGGACAGGTACCCTACGAGCAGTACTTC. As protein: CASSSSPGQVPYEQYF. The full variable domain, its missing parts supplied by reference TRBV28 and TRBJ2-7, is DVKVTQSSRYLVKRTGEKVFLECVQDMDHENMFWYRQDPGLGLRLIYFSYDVKMKEKGDIPEGYSVSREKKERFSLILESASTNQTSMYLCASSSSPGQVPYEQYFGPGTRLTVT.

The chain combines TRBV5-1 with TRBJ2-6, with D unclear. Germline CDR1 SGHRS, CDR2 YFSETQ. The CDR3 loop spans 16 amino acids. V gave up 4 bases and J gave up 0 bases, with 11 bases separating them. The CDR3 sequence is CASSREVSSGANVLTF. DNA for the CDR3: TGCGCCAGCAGCAGAGAGGTGAGCTCTGGGGCCAACGTCCTGACTTTC.

This chain links TRBV7-3 with TRBJ2-1; D perhaps matches TRBD2 (6 bases). Trimming stripped 0 bases from V and 4 bases from J, with 19 bases between. Germline CDR1 reads SGHTA; CDR2 reads FQGTGA. CDR3 length: 18 residues. The CDR3 sequence: CASSLTNSGPTVYNEQFF. The CDR3 coding sequence is TGTGCCAGCAGCTTAACAAATAGCGGACCGACGGTATACAATGAGCAGTTCTTC.

The chain carries TRBV7-8 and TRBJ1-5, with 9 bases aligning to TRBD1. Germline CDR1 is SGHVS and CDR2 is FQNEAQ. Trimming removed 5 bases from V and 5 bases from J; junction bases left unmatched: 10. The CDR3 totals 16 residues. The CDR3 DNA sequence: TGTGCCAGCAGCCCCCCGGGACAGGGAACAGATCAGCCCCAGCATTTT. Protein sequence: CASSPPGQGTDQPQHF.

This chain connects TRBV2 to TRBJ1-5; D might be TRBD1 (6 bases). The CDR3 contains 15 residues. Germline V CDR1 and CDR2: SNHLY, FYNNEI. Between the trimmed V and J ends, which lost 5 bases and 2 bases, there was a span of 13 bases. In nucleotides, the CDR3 is TGTGCCAGCAGTACCCGGCCAGGGGGCAATCAGCCCCAGCATTTT. Translating it yields CASSTRPGGNQPQHF.